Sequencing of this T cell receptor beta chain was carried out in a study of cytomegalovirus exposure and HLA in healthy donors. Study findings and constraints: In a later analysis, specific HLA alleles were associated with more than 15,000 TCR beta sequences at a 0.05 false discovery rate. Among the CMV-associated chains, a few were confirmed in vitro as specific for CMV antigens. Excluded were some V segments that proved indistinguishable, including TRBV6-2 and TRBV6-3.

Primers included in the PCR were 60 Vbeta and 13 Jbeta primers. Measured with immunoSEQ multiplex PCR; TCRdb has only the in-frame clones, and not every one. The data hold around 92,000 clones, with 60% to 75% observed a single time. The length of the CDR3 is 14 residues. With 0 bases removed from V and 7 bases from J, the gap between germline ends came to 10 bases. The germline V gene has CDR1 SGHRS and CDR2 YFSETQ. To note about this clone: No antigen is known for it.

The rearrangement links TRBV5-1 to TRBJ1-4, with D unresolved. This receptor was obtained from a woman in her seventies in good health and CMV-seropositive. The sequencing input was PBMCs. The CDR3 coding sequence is TGCGCCAGCAGCTTGGCTCCGGTCGGTGAAAAACTGTTTTTT. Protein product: CASSLAPVGEKLFF.